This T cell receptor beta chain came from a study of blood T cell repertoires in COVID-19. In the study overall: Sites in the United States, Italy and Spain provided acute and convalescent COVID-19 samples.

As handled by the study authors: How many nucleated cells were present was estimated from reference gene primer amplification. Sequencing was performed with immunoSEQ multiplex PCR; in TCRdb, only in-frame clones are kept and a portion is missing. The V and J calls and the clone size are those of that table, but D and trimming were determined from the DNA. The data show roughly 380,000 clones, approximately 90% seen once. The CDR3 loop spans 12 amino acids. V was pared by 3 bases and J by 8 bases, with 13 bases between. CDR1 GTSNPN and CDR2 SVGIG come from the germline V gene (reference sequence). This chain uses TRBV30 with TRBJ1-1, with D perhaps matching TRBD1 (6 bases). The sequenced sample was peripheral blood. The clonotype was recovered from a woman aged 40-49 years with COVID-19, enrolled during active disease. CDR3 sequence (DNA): TGTGCCTGGAGCCGTAGGACAGAAGAAGCTTTCTTT. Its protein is CAWSRRTEEAFF.